This T cell receptor beta chain was found in a study of tumor-infiltrating lymphocytes in localized non-small cell lung cancer. Notes on the study in general: Available tissue quantity limited TCR sequencing to a patient subset. Technical variation could not be separated from intratumor heterogeneity here. Immunotypes IM1 and IM2 had similar TCR-derived T-cell fractions.

Notes on this clone: What it recognizes is unknown.

There are 16 residues in the CDR3. With 6 bases clipped from V and 0 bases from J, the junction kept 5 bases outside the gene matches. The germline CDR1 and CDR2 sequences are MNHNY and SVGAGI (reference sequence). The method was immunoSEQ multiplex PCR; TCRdb's version includes in-frame clones alone and lacks a portion of them. The data hold 25,000 to 35,000 clones, with 75% to 90% observed a single time. This TCR derives from a human donor with non-small cell lung cancer. The V gene is TRBV6-6, the J gene TRBJ1-4; 9 nucleotides align to TRBD1. Material for sequencing was lung tumor tissue. CDR3 sequence (DNA): TGTGCCAGCAGCCGCCGGACAGGGGCAACTAATGAAAAACTGTTTTTT. Its translation is CASSRRTGATNEKLFF.